Listed below are T cell receptor beta chains from one sample, sequenced in a study of blood T cell repertoires in COVID-19. Produced via immunoSEQ multiplex PCR; TCRdb's table is partial and in-frame only. The sample carries approximately 190,000 clones, approximately 90% recorded once. Material: peripheral blood. These receptor sequences come from a man of 80 years or more with acute or convalescent COVID-19. The CDR3 runs from the conserved cysteine through the conserved F or W. A D gene is named only where the DNA matches it firmly. Size tells how often a clone was seen (once, few, many) or the class of an expanded clone, and some rows leave it out.

v_call	d_call	j_call	clone_size	cdr3_nt	cdr3_aa
TRBV24-1	NA	TRBJ2-1	NA	TGTGCCACCAGTGTGGAGACAGGCCTATACAATGAGCAGTTCTTC	CATSVETGLYNEQFF
TRBV3-1/TRBV3-2	TRBD2	TRBJ2-7	NA	TGTGCCAGCAGCCATCCCATGGGGCGGGAGGCCCTGTTC	CASSHPMGREALF
TRBV11-3	TRBD2	TRBJ2-7	NA	TGTGCCAGCAGCCAAGCCCCAGTGCGGGAGGGCTGCAACGGGCAGTACTTC	CASSQAPVREGCNGQYF
TRBV11-2	TRBD2	TRBJ2-2	NA	TGTGCCAGCAGCCCTCGCGGTAGCGGGAGGACCGGGGAGCTGTTTTTT	CASSPRGSGRTGELFF
TRBV28	TRBD2	TRBJ2-3	NA	TGTGCCAGCAGTCTACTTCGTCTAGCGGGGGTAGATACGCAGTATTTT	CASSLLRLAGVDTQYF
TRBV7-6	TRBD2	TRBJ2-2	NA	TGTGCCAGCAGCTTAGTTAGCGGGAGTGTTGCCGGGGAGCTGTTTTTT	CASSLVSGSVAGELFF
TRBV7-9	TRBD1	TRBJ1-2	few	TGTGCCAGCAGCGAAGACCGGGACAGGGAGAACTATGGCTACACCTTC	CASSEDRDRENYGYTF
TRBV5-1	NA	TRBJ2-3	NA	TGCGCCAGCAGCTTCTCACTAGACACAGATACGCAGTATTTT	CASSFSLDTDTQYF
TRBV7-2	TRBD1	TRBJ1-2	NA	TGTGCCAGCAGCCCCACCGGGACAGGGGGTTCTTTGGACTATGGCTACACCTTC	CASSPTGTGGSLDYGYTF
TRBV5-1	TRBD2	TRBJ2-7	NA	TGCGCCAGCAGGTCTGGTGGGGCGGGAGGGCCCCACGAGCAGTACTTC	CASRSGGAGGPHEQYF
TRBV5-1	TRBD2	TRBJ2-1	NA	TGCGCCAGCAGCCCCCGGCTAGCGGGAGAGGCGCGGCAGTTCTTC	CASSPRLAGEARQFF
TRBV30	TRBD1	TRBJ2-2	NA	TGTGCCTGGATGAAATTACGGGACAGGAGGAATGCCGGGGAGCTGTTTTTT	CAWMKLRDRRNAGELFF
TRBV19	NA	TRBJ1-1	NA	TGTGCCAGTAGTATCCGGGTCTGGTACACTGAAGCTTTCTTT	CASSIRVWYTEAFF
TRBV6-5	NA	TRBJ1-6	NA	TGTGCCAGCAGTTACTCACGGGAGATTAATTCACCCCTCCACTTT	CASSYSREINSPLHF
TRBV6-2/TRBV6-3	NA	TRBJ1-5	NA	TGTGCCAGCAGCTCCAATAGCAATCAGCCCCAGCATTTT	CASSSNSNQPQHF
TRBV6-2/TRBV6-3	NA	TRBJ1-2	once	TGTGCCAGCAGTTACCCCACAGCCAACTATGGCTACACCTTC	CASSYPTANYGYTF
TRBV5-1	NA	TRBJ1-1	NA	TGCGCCAGCAGCTTGAACAACGCGAACACTGAAGCTTTCTTT	CASSLNNANTEAFF
TRBV14	TRBD1	TRBJ1-4	NA	TGTGCCAGCAGCCCATACCAGGGGGGTGAAAAACTGTTTTTT	CASSPYQGGEKLFF
TRBV5-8	TRBD2	TRBJ2-1	once	TGTGGCTCCCCGGGGGGGACGGGGCGACAATCCAATGAGCAGTTCTTC	CGSPGGTGRQSNEQFF
TRBV19	NA	TRBJ1-3	NA	TGTGCCAGTAGTTCGACCCGGGTCGACTTTACGCTTGGCTCTGGAAACACCATATATTTT	CASSSTRVDFTLGSGNTIYF
TRBV6-5	NA	TRBJ1-5	NA	TGTGCCAGCAGGGCCGGGGGGGTTGACAATCAGCCCCAGCATTTT	CASRAGGVDNQPQHF
TRBV2	TRBD1	TRBJ2-1	NA	TGTGCCAGCAGAGAACAGGGGGATTTCTACAATGAGCAGTTCTTC	CASREQGDFYNEQFF
TRBV7-3	TRBD1	TRBJ2-3	NA	TGTGCCAGCAGCTCTGGGGACAGGGGAGGCGCAGATACGCAGTATTTT	CASSSGDRGGADTQYF
TRBV6-2/TRBV6-3	TRBD1	TRBJ1-1	few	TGTGCCAGCAGTACGACAGGGATGAACACTGAAGCTTTCTTT	CASSTTGMNTEAFF
TRBV29-1	NA	TRBJ1-5	once	TGCAGCGTTGGGGGCGCGGGCAATCAGCCCCAGCATTTT	CSVGGAGNQPQHF
TRBV19	TRBD1	TRBJ1-4	NA	TGTGCCAGTACGGGACAGGGATATGCAACTAATGAAAAACTGTTTTTT	CASTGQGYATNEKLFF
TRBV6-2/TRBV6-3	NA	TRBJ2-2	NA	TGTGCCAGCAGTTATACAGGGATAAACACCGGGGAGCTGTTTTTT	CASSYTGINTGELFF
TRBV5-1	NA	TRBJ2-1	NA	TGCGCCAGCAGCCCCGGGGAGCGAGACAATGAGCAGTTCTTC	CASSPGERDNEQFF
TRBV19	TRBD2	TRBJ2-4	NA	TGTGCCAGTAGTATCATAACTAGCGGGAGGGCCGGGGCCAAAAACATTCAGTACTTC	CASSIITSGRAGAKNIQYF
TRBV7-2	TRBD1	TRBJ1-2	NA	TGTGCCAGCAGCCAGATGACAGGGGGCTTCGGCTATGGCTACACCTTC	CASSQMTGGFGYGYTF
TRBV27	NA	TRBJ1-2	once	TGTGCCAGCAGCCTTCAGGGGCGTGCGAACTATGGCTACACCTTC	CASSLQGRANYGYTF
TRBV10-2	TRBD2	TRBJ2-7	NA	TGCGCCAGCAGTGACGCAGCGGGAGGGCTCTACGAGCAGTACTTC	CASSDAAGGLYEQYF
TRBV19	NA	TRBJ2-6	NA	TGTGCCAGTAGTATGAGGGTTTCCGGGGCCAACGTCCTGACTTTC	CASSMRVSGANVLTF
TRBV6-5	NA	TRBJ1-3	NA	TGTGCCAGCAGTTACTCGAGAGGGCCCGGAAACACCATATATTTT	CASSYSRGPGNTIYF
TRBV7-3	TRBD2	TRBJ2-1	NA	TGTGCCAGCAGCCCGCTGGGGCGGGAGTCCTCCCATGAGCAGTTCTTC	CASSPLGRESSHEQFF
TRBV6-5	NA	TRBJ1-6	NA	TGTGCCAGCAGTTACTCCAGCGGGCCCCTCCACTTT	CASSYSSGPLHF
TRBV7-2	TRBD1	TRBJ2-1	once	TGTGCCAGCAGCGACAGGGGTAGCAATGAGCAGTTCTTC	CASSDRGSNEQFF
TRBV10-3	NA	TRBJ2-3	once	TGTGCCATCAGTGATCTGGAGCTAAAACCGCAGTATTTT	CAISDLELKPQYF
TRBV11-1	TRBD1	TRBJ2-1	NA	TGTGCCAGCTGGGGACAGGGTAACAATGAGCAGTTCTTC	CASWGQGNNEQFF
TRBV6-5	NA	TRBJ1-5	NA	TGTGCCAGCAGTTTGGACGGGAATAGCAATCAGCCCCAGCATTTT	CASSLDGNSNQPQHF
TRBV7-9	TRBD2	TRBJ2-4	NA	TGTGCCAGCAGCTTATGGGCAGCGGGGATCCAAAACATTCAGTACTTC	CASSLWAAGIQNIQYF
TRBV30	NA	TRBJ1-4	NA	TGTGCCTGGAGTGTAATGTCCCATAGACTGTTTTTT	CAWSVMSHRLFF
TRBV5-1	TRBD2	TRBJ2-3	NA	TGCGCCAGCAGCAGCACCGGGACTAGCGGCACAGATACGCAGTATTTT	CASSSTGTSGTDTQYF
TRBV10-2	NA	TRBJ1-6	NA	TGCGCCAGCAGTGAGCGCCTCCGACAGCAAAATTCACCCCTCCACTTT	CASSERLRQQNSPLHF
TRBV6-6	TRBD1	TRBJ1-3	once	TGTGCCAGCAGTCCGTCGGGACAGGGGGCGGGAAACACCATATATTTT	CASSPSGQGAGNTIYF
TRBV18	NA	TRBJ1-1	NA	TGTGCCAGCTCACCAGTGATACAGGGAGGGTACACTGAAGCTTTCTTT	CASSPVIQGGYTEAFF
TRBV19	TRBD1	TRBJ2-1	NA	TGTGCCAGTAGTATAGGGGGGACAGGGGGATTCGGTGAGCAGTTCTTC	CASSIGGTGGFGEQFF
TRBV29-1	TRBD2	TRBJ2-1	once	TGCAGCGTTGTAAGGATAGCGGGATCTTACAATGAGCAGTTCTTC	CSVVRIAGSYNEQFF
TRBV4-3	NA	TRBJ2-3	NA	TGCGCCAGCAGCCAAGGACGGGCAGATACGCAGTATTTT	CASSQGRADTQYF
TRBV3-1/TRBV3-2	NA	TRBJ1-1	NA	TGTGCCAGCAGCCAAGCAGGGACAAGCACTGAAGCTTTCTTT	CASSQAGTSTEAFF
TRBV5-5	TRBD1	TRBJ2-7	NA	TGTGCCAGCAGCTTGGGGACAGGGCCCGAGCAGTACTTC	CASSLGTGPEQYF
TRBV5-1	NA	TRBJ2-3	NA	TGCGCCAGCAGCTTGGCCCAGGGGACAGATACGCAGTATTTT	CASSLAQGTDTQYF
TRBV18	TRBD1	TRBJ1-5	NA	TGTGCCAGCTCACAAGGACAGGGGCATCAGCCCCAGCATTTT	CASSQGQGHQPQHF
TRBV19	TRBD1	TRBJ2-1	NA	TGTGCCAGTACTACGACAGGGGGGGAGCAGTTCTTC	CASTTTGGEQFF
TRBV2	NA	TRBJ1-1	NA	TGTGCCAGCAGTGAAGCCCGCAGGGTGGAGAACACTGAAGCTTTCTTT	CASSEARRVENTEAFF
TRBV24-1	NA	TRBJ2-3	few	TGTGCCACCAGTGATTACAGACGCACAGATACGCAGTATTTT	CATSDYRRTDTQYF
TRBV13	TRBD2	TRBJ2-5	NA	TGTGCCAGCAGCCCACCAAGGACGGGGGGAAAGACCCAGTACTTC	CASSPPRTGGKTQYF